The subject of this entry is one T cell receptor (beta chain). Its specificity is unknown. Library preparation for TCR beta used quantitative 5'-RACE with molecular barcodes. TCRdb processed the 5' RACE reads anew with MiXCR; each CDR3 protein has one entry. Of roughly 700,000 distinct CDR3 sequences listed, 15% to 20% are singletons. This record belongs to a study of CD8 T cells in ankylosing spondylitis. Study-level findings and limits: It appeared that ankylosing spondylitis blood was characterized by a TCR beta motif of roughly 8 highly homologous variants. Disease-linked clones were CD8+ and relatively rare in peripheral blood. Earlier literature documents some of the motif variants in reactive arthritis synovial fluid and blood. Clones tied to disease were said to be significantly enriched in matched ankylosing spondylitis synovial fluid.

This CDR3 is built from 13 residues. Trimming cost V 0 bases and J 3 bases, with 6 bases left between them. Germline V gene sequence: CDR1 DFQATT, CDR2 SNEGSKA (reference sequence). The receptor's source is a male donor with ankylosing spondylitis. The chain links TRBV20-1 to TRBJ2-1, with D possibly called TRBD1 or TRBD2 (5 bases each). The sample comprised blood, either unsorted or a sorted T cell fraction (not recorded which). The CDR3 DNA follows: TGCAGTGCTAGAGATGGGGGCTACAATGAGCAGTTCTTC. Its protein is CSARDGGYNEQFF.